The next 31 T cell receptor beta chains were all read from a single sample in a study of tumor-infiltrating lymphocytes in primary liver carcinoma. Starting material for RNA and DNA co-extraction consisted of roughly 18-34 mg of unsorted bulk tissue. A constant-region primer primed TCR beta cDNA synthesis from about 550 ng of total RNA. Three nested multiplex PCR rounds of slightly modified ARM-PCR generated TCR beta libraries. Investigators reported that the first two PCR rounds, at around 11 cycles each, used TRBV1-TRBV30 forward primers with a C-beta reverse primer. MiXCR was run by TCRdb on the multiplex PCR reads, yielding one entry per CDR3 protein. The repertoire holds around 20,000 distinct CDR3 sequences, with roughly 80% as singletons. Sequences were obtained from liver tumor tissue from sampling region 4. The subset is: tumor region T4, right-lateral pole. The receptors here all came from a woman aged 25 to 39 with primary liver carcinoma and hepatitis B virus infection.

This clonotype occurred once. An end of the junction differs from the germline gene, which may be a read error. This chain joins TRBV11-3 and TRBJ2-1; 8 nucleotides match TRBD1. This CDR3 has 17 residues. The germline V gene has CDR1 SGHNT and CDR2 YENEEA. The chain's CDR3 is CASSLDPAGGSYNEQFF. CDR3 nucleotide sequence: TGTGCCAGCAGCTTAGATCCGGCAGGGGGCTCCTATAATGAGCAGTTCTTC.

Notes on this clonotype: One end of the junction varies from germline; a read error may be responsible. The rearrangement links TRBV4-2 to TRBJ1-4; D gene ambiguous. Looked up from germline, CDR1 is LGHNA and CDR2 is YNFKEQ. This CDR3 region has 12 residues. The CDR3: CAISQDREKLFF. In nucleotides, the CDR3 is TGTGCCATCAGCCAAGATAGGGAGAAGCTGTTTTTT.

Points on this clonotype: One end of the junction varies from germline; a read error may be responsible. This chain joins TRBV4-2 and TRBJ2-1; 8 positions agree with TRBD2. This CDR3 region has 17 residues. Looked up from germline, CDR1 is LGHNA and CDR2 is YNFKEQ. In nucleotides, the CDR3 is TGTGCCTGCAGGCAAGATATCGGAGCGGGAGTGAGCAATGAGCAGTTCTTC. It codes for CACRQDIGAGVSNEQFF.

The chain's CDR3 is CANNNLAGVYKQYF. DNA of the CDR3: TGTGCCAACAATAACCTAGCGGGAGTGTACAAGCAGTACTTC. The chain joins TRBV6-1 to TRBJ2-7; 10 nucleotides align to TRBD2. Trimming removed 10 bases from V and 8 bases from J; junction bases left unmatched: 14. Germline V lookup: CDR1 MNHNS, CDR2 SASEGT. The CDR3 consists of 14 residues.

Points on this clonotype: Relative to the germline gene, one junction end is altered; a read error may explain this. The chain couples TRBV5-6 to TRBJ2-7; TRBD2 might be the D (5 bases). The CDR3 totals 14 residues. Per germline, CDR1 SGHDT and CDR2 YYEEEE. The CDR3 sequence is CASRLVEGSYEQYF. CDR3 coding DNA: TGTGCCAGCAGATTGGTTGAGGGATCCTACGAGCAGTACTTC.

In its sample, this clonotype was seen many times. The chain is built from TRBV12-3 or TRBV12-4 and TRBJ2-1, with 11 bases aligning to TRBD2. Trimming took 7 bases from V and 6 from J; bases not matched to a gene: 8. The CDR3 sequence is 15 residues long. The CDR3 sequence: CASTPGTSGPNEQFF. In nucleotides, the CDR3 is TGTGCCAGCACCCCCGGGACTAGCGGCCCCAATGAGCAGTTCTTC.

In the case of this clonotype: A read error may explain this, as a much larger clone is one base away. As the CDR3 is not closed by the conserved phenylalanine or tryptophan, this likely results from a read error. This chain connects TRBV7-8 to TRBJ2-2; tentatively, D is TRBD2 (6 bases). CDR1 and CDR2 (germline): SGHVS, FQNEAQ. This CDR3 is built from 17 residues. The CDR3 coding sequence is TGTGCCAGCATCTTCCCTAGGTTGGGGGAAAACACCGGGGGGCTGTTTCTT. Translation gives CASIFPRLGENTGGLFL.

Within the sample, this clonotype is medium-sized (0.01 to 0.1%). In DNA form, the CDR3 reads TGCAGCGCCCCCGACGCTTCTGGGGCCAACGTCCTGACTTTC. It encodes CSAPDASGANVLTF. The rearrangement links TRBV29-1 to TRBJ2-6; no definite D call. The CDR3 runs to 14 residues. Germline lookup yields CDR1 SQVTM and CDR2 ANQGSEA. The V end was cut by 7 bases, the J end by 1 base, with 11 bases between. Full variable domain (missing parts from reference TRBV29-1 and TRBJ2-6): SAVISQKPSRDICQRGTSLTIQCQVDSQVTMMFWYRQQPGQSLTLIATANQGSEATYESGFVIDKFPISRPNLTFSTLTVSNMSPEDSSIYLCSAPDASGANVLTFGAGSRLTVL.

As concerns this clonotype: The junction does not match germline at one end; this may be a read error. The rearrangement uses TRBV29-1 and TRBJ2-1; 7 nucleotides agree with TRBD2. CDR1 is SQVTM and CDR2 is ANQGSEA in the germline V gene. The CDR3 runs 12 residues. In nucleotides, the CDR3 is TGCAGCGCCCTAAGGGACTACAATCAACAGCTCTTC. Translation: CSALRDYNQQLF.

Notes on this clonotype: One junction end does not reproduce the germline sequence, and a read error may be involved. The CDR3 DNA is TGTGCCAGCTGCTTATACAGGGAGATTGGAAACATCATATATTTT. It codes for CASCLYREIGNIIYF. This chain links TRBV11-2 with TRBJ1-3; perhaps TRBD1 as D (6 bases). Germline CDR1 reads SGHAT; CDR2 reads FQNNGV. The CDR3 totals 15 residues.

To note about this clonotype: Because it lacks the conserved phenylalanine or tryptophan at the end, this CDR3 is likely a read error. This chain uses TRBV4-2 with TRBJ2-7; D ambiguous. Between the trimmed V and J ends, which lost 3 bases and 3 bases, there was a span of 9 bases. Germline assignment: CDR1 LGHNA and CDR2 YNFKEQ. CDR3 length: 13 residues. CDR3 in DNA: TGTGCCAGCAGCCATCCTAGTCACTACGAGCAGTACTCC. Translating gives CASSHPSHYEQYS.

Concerning this clonotype: The junction departs from the called germline gene at one end, perhaps through a read error. The chain combines TRBV11-2 with TRBJ2-7; either TRBD1 or TRBD2 may supply D (5 bases each). The CDR3 contains 17 residues. The germline V gene encodes CDR1 SGHAT and CDR2 FQNNGV. CDR3 region: CDSSSLLGTVNSYEQYF. CDR3 in DNA: TGTGACAGCAGCTCCCTACTGGGGACGGTGAACTCCTACGAGCAGTACTTC. Full variable domain (remainder filled in from reference TRBV11-2 and TRBJ2-7): EAGVAQSPRYKIIEKRQSVAFWCNPISGHATLYWYQQILGQGPKLLIQFQNNGVVDDSQLPKDRFSAERLKGVDSTLKIQPAKLEDSAVYLCDSSSLLGTVNSYEQYFGPGTRLTVT.

This clonotype appeared once. The junction and the germline gene differ at one end; a read error may be behind it. This rearrangement joins TRBV11-1 to TRBJ2-3, with 9 bases that match TRBD2. The germline V gene has CDR1 SGHAT and CDR2 FQDESV (reference sequence). This CDR3 region has 16 residues. CDR3: CASRLGTSTQTDTQYF. For the CDR3, the DNA is TGTGCCAGCAGACTCGGGACTAGCACACAAACAGATACGCAATATTTT.

Worth noting for this clonotype: Its ends do not fully match the called genes, so a read error is possible. The CDR3 DNA is TGCGGTGCTAGCCCTAGCGGGAGGGCCTCCGGGGAGCTGTTTTTT. This translates into CGASPSGRASGELFF. The gene calls are TRBV20-1 and TRBJ2-2; the match to TRBD2 covers 12 bases. The CDR3 loop spans 15 amino acids. Germline V gene data show CDR1 as DFQATT and CDR2 as SNEGSKA (reference sequence).

In this sample, this clonotype turned up once. The junction shows a germline mismatch at one end, possibly a read error. This chain links TRBV7-9 with TRBJ2-7; 9 bases line up with TRBD2. CDR1 is SEHNR and CDR2 is FQNEAQ in the germline V gene (reference sequence). This CDR3 has 15 amino acids. This chain's CDR3 is CASSWGLAAAYEQYF. Here the CDR3 DNA reads TGTGCGAGCAGCTGGGGACTAGCCGCAGCTTATGAGCAGTACTTC.

This clonotype was counted only a few times. A read error may account for a junction end that differs from germline. The rearrangement uses TRBV5-4 and TRBJ2-3; D perhaps matches TRBD1 (5 bases). CDR3 length: 16 amino acids. CDR1 and CDR2 from the germline V gene are SGHNT and YYREEE (reference sequence). The CDR3 sequence: CASSVDGHPPPTYAVF. CDR3 DNA: TGTGCCAGCAGCGTAGACGGACACCCTCCACCCACATACGCAGTATTT. The full variable domain, rest sourced from reference TRBV5-4 and TRBJ2-3, is ETGVTQSPTHLIKTRGQQVTLRCSSQSGHNTVSWYQQALGQGPQFIFQYYREEENGRGNFPPRFSGLQFPNYSSELNVNALELDDSALYLCASSVDGHPPPTYAVFGPGTRLTVL.

With respect to this clonotype: Likely a read error: the CDR3 ends without its conserved phenylalanine or tryptophan. V is TRBV5-1 and J is TRBJ2-7; 7 bases align to TRBD1. Germline V gene sequence: CDR1 SGHRS, CDR2 YFSETQ. This CDR3 comprises 14 residues. The CDR3 bases are TGCGCCTGCAGCTTGGAAGGGGGCAACCACGAGCAGTACTTA. Its translation: CACSLEGGNHEQYL.

This clonotype was seen many times. The chain has TRBV11-2 and TRBJ2-3; possibly TRBD2 for D (5 bases). The CDR3 runs to 14 residues. Looked up from germline, CDR1 is SGHAT and CDR2 is FQNNGV. With 8 bases removed from V and 5 bases from J, the gap between germline ends came to 17 bases. Here the CDR3 reads CASWVKGEGDTQYF. The DNA for the CDR3 is TGTGCCAGCTGGGTGAAGGGTGAGGGAGATACGCAGTATTTT.

The chain uses TRBV12-5 and TRBJ2-7, with D hard to call. This CDR3 has 12 residues. The germline V gene encodes CDR1 LGHNT and CDR2 FRNRAP. V lost 2 bases, J lost 0 bases, and 2 bases lay in between. This CDR3 is CASGLRSYEQYF. The CDR3 DNA reads as TGTGCTAGTGGTTTGCGCTCCTACGAGCAGTACTTC.

As to this clonotype: Just one base apart from a much larger clone, this may be a read error. CDR3 in DNA: TGTGCCAGCAGTGTCACAGGAGGGGGCTCTTGGACCTACGAGCAGTACTTC. It is translated as CASSVTGGGSWTYEQYF. The chain recombines TRBV11-2 with TRBJ2-7; the D gene is possibly TRBD1 (7 bases). Germline V gives CDR1 SGHAT, CDR2 FQNNGV. This CDR3 has 17 residues. V was pared by 6 bases and J by 2 bases, with 23 bases between.

Comments on this clonotype: Germline is not matched at one junction end, which may reflect a read error. The chain uses TRBV6-5 and TRBJ2-2; 12 bases align to TRBD1. The CDR3 has 17 residues. Per germline, CDR1 MNHEY and CDR2 SVGAGI. The CDR3 DNA is TGTGCCAGCAGTTATTCAATAGGGACAGGGGGCGGAGGGGAGTTGCTTTTT. It is translated as CASSYSIGTGGGGELLF.

Comments on this clonotype: Likely a read error: the CDR3 ends without its conserved phenylalanine or tryptophan. The chain recombines TRBV29-1 with TRBJ2-1; weak D call: TRBD1 (6 bases). In germline, CDR1 is SQVTM, CDR2 ANQGSEA. The CDR3 extends over 14 amino acids. For the CDR3, the DNA is TGCGGCGCGGCGACAGGAGTAAGTTCCAATGAGCAGTTCCTC. It translates to CGAATGVSSNEQFL.

Concerning this clonotype: This may be a read error, as it is one base from a much larger clone. The CDR3 DNA is TGTGCCAGCAGCTTAGGAGGAGGGTCTCTCTACGAGCAGTACTTC. Translated, it gives CASSLGGGSLYEQYF. The gene calls are TRBV7-2 and TRBJ2-7; weak D call: TRBD2 (6 bases). CDR1 is SGHTA, CDR2 FQGNSA, per germline. The V end lost 1 base, the J end lost 3 bases, and 13 bases lay between the germline ends. CDR3 length: 15 residues.

In its sample, this clonotype is medium-sized. The rearrangement uses TRBV12-3 or TRBV12-4 and TRBJ2-1; no clear D. V was pared by 5 bases and J by 2 bases, with 7 bases between. The CDR3 is made up of 13 amino acids. The chain's CDR3 is CASSKAAYNEQFF. The CDR3 coding sequence is TGTGCCAGCAGTAAGGCGGCCTACAATGAGCAGTTCTTC.

The rearrangement uses TRBV5-1 and TRBJ2-5; no firm D call. The germline V gene encodes CDR1 SGHRS and CDR2 YFSETQ. The ends were cut back, 2 bases at V and 3 bases at J, with 14 bases in the middle. The CDR3 is 15 amino acids. The CDR3 spells CASSFNCPPKETQYF. Here the CDR3 DNA reads TGCGCCAGCAGCTTCAACTGTCCCCCGAAAGAGACCCAGTACTTC.

As concerns this clonotype: Because the CDR3 is missing its conserved closing phenylalanine or tryptophan, this is likely a read error. The rearrangement uses TRBV11-2 and TRBJ1-1, with TRBD1 matching over 12 bases. This CDR3 contains 20 residues. Germline V gives CDR1 SGHAT, CDR2 FQNNGV. The CDR3 sequence is CAGSARDRGRKRWSNTEAFI. The CDR3 DNA is TGTGCCGGCAGTGCCCGGGACAGGGGGCGCAAGAGGTGGAGTAACACTGAAGCTTTCATT.

The DNA for the CDR3 is TGTGCCAGCGGCCGGACGGCTAACACAGATACGCAGTATTTT. It encodes CASGRTANTDTQYF. This chain joins TRBV11-2 and TRBJ2-3; D unclear. The CDR3 loop spans 14 amino acids. CDR1 and CDR2 (germline): SGHAT, FQNNGV. The V gene lost 8 bases and the J gene lost 2 bases, with 14 bases spanning the gap.

With respect to this clonotype: A read error may produce the germline difference seen at one junction end. In nucleotides, the CDR3 is TGTAGTGTTGAAACCGGAATGGGAGTGAGGGAGACCCAGTACTTC. It codes for CSVETGMGVRETQYF. The rearrangement uses TRBV29-1 and TRBJ2-5; D might be TRBD2 (5 bases). The length of the CDR3 is 15 residues. From germline, CDR1 is SQVTM and CDR2 ANQGSEA. The full variable domain, its missing parts supplied by reference TRBV29-1 and TRBJ2-5, is SAVISQKPSRDICQRGTSLTIQCQVDSQVTMMFWYRQQPGQSLTLIATANQGSEATYESGFVIDKFPISRPNLTFSTLTVSNMSPEDSSIYLCSVETGMGVRETQYFGPGTRLLVL.

Turning to this clonotype: The junction does not match germline at one end; this may be a read error. The chain uses TRBV6-2 or TRBV6-3 and TRBJ2-1; weak D call: TRBD1 (6 bases). This CDR3 has 12 amino acids. Per the germline V gene, CDR1 is MNHEY and CDR2 is SVGEGT. The CDR3 DNA reads TGTGCCACCAAGGGCAGGGACAATGAGCACTTCTTC. Protein product: CATKGRDNEHFF.

A remark on this clonotype: Because the CDR3 is missing its conserved closing phenylalanine or tryptophan, this is likely a read error. The genes are TRBV6-5 and TRBJ2-5; 8 bases line up with TRBD1. Germline CDR1 is MNHEY and CDR2 is SVGAGI. This CDR3 contains 13 residues. After removal of 5 bases from V and 7 bases from J, the junction contained 6 bases not matched to a gene. Here the CDR3 DNA reads TGTGCCAGCAGTGCCGGCAGGGGGCTGACCCAGTACTCC. Amino acids: CASSAGRGLTQYS.

As to this clonotype: A read error may produce the germline difference seen at one junction end. The V and J genes are TRBV11-3 and TRBJ2-7; D is perhaps TRBD1 or TRBD2 (5 bases each). Germline V gene data show CDR1 as SGHNT and CDR2 as YENEEA. This CDR3 contains 16 residues. CDR3 residues: CASSRRDGDYSYGQYF. The CDR3 DNA reads as TGTGCCAGCAGCCGCCGGGACGGGGATTACTCATACGGGCAGTACTTC.